Included here is one TCR beta chain sequence, with context. Antigen unknown. These data are taken from a study of cytomegalovirus exposure and HLA in healthy donors. About the study: Early released data had 65 million to 100 million unique TCRs, all coming from HLA-typed donors. Study-level points and caveats: High specificity and sensitivity for cytomegalovirus status were reported for the classifier. Data from an earlier analysis indicated that most TCR beta V segments were productive either about 90% or about 30% of the time. Sequences of the TCR beta chain were said to predict the HLA-A and HLA-B alleles of most subjects accurately.

Per germline, CDR1 SEHNR and CDR2 FQNEAQ (reference sequence). CDR3 length: 15 amino acids. The germline V and J ends were trimmed by 6 bases and 3 bases, with 15 bases remaining between them. 60 Vbeta and 13 Jbeta primers were used in PCR. Using immunoSEQ multiplex PCR, the repertoire was profiled, and TCRdb retains in-frame clones only, with some absent. This sample carries about 130,000 clones, roughly 85% of them seen once, and the ten largest clones take about 3.7%. This chain links TRBV7-9 with TRBJ1-3; a possible D gene is TRBD1 (6 bases). Sequenced: PBMCs. This TCR was recovered from a woman aged 40 to 50 in good health and CMV-seropositive. In DNA form, the CDR3 reads TGTGCCAGCAGTTCGGACAGATTGATTGGAAACACCATATATTTT. Amino acids: CASSSDRLIGNTIYF.